The present T cell receptor (beta chain) was sequenced within a study of CD8 T cells in ankylosing spondylitis. TCRdb processed the 5' RACE reads anew with MiXCR; each CDR3 protein has one entry. The data show around 22,000 distinct CDR3 sequences, about an eighth seen once. With 0 bases removed from V and 3 bases from J, the gap between germline ends came to 10 bases. This CDR3 comprises 15 residues. The germline CDR1 and CDR2 sequences are SGDLS and YYNGEE. This clonotype was obtained from a male donor with ankylosing spondylitis or in good health (not recorded which). The V gene is TRBV9, the J gene TRBJ2-1; tentatively, D is TRBD2 (6 bases). The specimen was blood. This chain's CDR3 is CASSVEGLLYNEQFF. The CDR3 DNA reads TGTGCCAGCAGCGTAGAGGGACTGCTCTACAATGAGCAGTTCTTC.